This T cell receptor beta chain was identified in a study of cytotoxic CD8 clonotypes in ibrutinib-treated CLL. Study-wide points: Rising at ibrutinib response, clonality subsequently fell back toward baseline at progression. Progressing and sustained-remission patients had different sampling times.

To note about this clone: Antigen unknown.

Germline CDR1 reads SNHLY; CDR2 reads FYNNEI. CDR3 length equals 13 residues. Trimming shortened V by 3 bases and J by 8 bases, and 13 bases separated the two germline ends. Depths of 1 in 200,000 to 1 in 1 million T cells were the sequencing target. The repertoire was sequenced with immunoSEQ multiplex PCR; TCRdb's copy has only in-frame clones and lacks some. The data contain 200,000 to 250,000 clones, just under 80% of them singletons. The chain has TRBV2 and TRBJ1-2; no reliable D call. The receptor comes from a human donor with chronic lymphocytic leukemia. Sequencing was performed on PBMCs, taken after 12 months of ibrutinib treatment. CDR3 residues: CASSDPRKGGYTF. The CDR3 bases are TGTGCCAGCAGTGACCCTAGGAAGGGAGGCTACACCTTC.